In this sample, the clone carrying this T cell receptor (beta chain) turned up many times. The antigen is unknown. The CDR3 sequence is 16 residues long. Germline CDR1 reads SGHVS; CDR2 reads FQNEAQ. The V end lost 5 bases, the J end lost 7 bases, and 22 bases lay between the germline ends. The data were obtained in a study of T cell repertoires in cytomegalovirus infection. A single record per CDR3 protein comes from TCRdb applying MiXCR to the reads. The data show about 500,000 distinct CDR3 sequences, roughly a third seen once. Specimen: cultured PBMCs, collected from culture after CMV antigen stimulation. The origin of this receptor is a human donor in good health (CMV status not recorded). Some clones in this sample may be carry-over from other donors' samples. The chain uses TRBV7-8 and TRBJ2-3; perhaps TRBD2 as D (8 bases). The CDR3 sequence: CASSHGVREGQNTQYF. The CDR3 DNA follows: TGTGCCAGCAGCCACGGGGTTCGGGAGGGACAGAATACGCAGTATTTT.